The clone carrying this TCR beta chain was seen a few times. This entry is derived from a study of long-term antiretroviral therapy in people with HIV. Version v3.0 of the immunoSEQ assay ran at survey level. Only in-frame clones appear in the TCRdb table, and some are missing; sequencing was by immunoSEQ multiplex PCR. The sample consists of some 33,000 clones, about four fifths of them appearing once. V was trimmed by 3 bases and J by 1 base, leaving 3 bases between them. The CDR3 length is 13 residues. Per germline, CDR1 MNHEY and CDR2 SMNVEV (reference sequence). The chain employs TRBV27 and TRBJ2-2; D is ambiguous. The TCR originated in a man younger than 30 with HIV. This material consisted of unsorted PBMCs, taken 0.6 years after starting antiretroviral therapy. The CDR3 reads CASSFWNTGELFF. The CDR3 region has the DNA TGTGCCAGCAGTTTCTGGAACACCGGGGAGCTGTTTTTT.